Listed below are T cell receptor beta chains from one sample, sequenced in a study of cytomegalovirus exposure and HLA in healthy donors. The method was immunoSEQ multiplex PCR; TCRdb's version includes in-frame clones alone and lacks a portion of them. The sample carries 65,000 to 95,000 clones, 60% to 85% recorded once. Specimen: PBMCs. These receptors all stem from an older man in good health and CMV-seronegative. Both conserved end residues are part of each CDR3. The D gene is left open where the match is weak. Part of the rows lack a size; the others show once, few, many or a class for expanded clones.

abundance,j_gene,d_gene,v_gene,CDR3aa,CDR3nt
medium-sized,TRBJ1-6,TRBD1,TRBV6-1,CASSSDRALSPLHF,TGTGCCAGCAGCTCGGACAGGGCCCTTTCACCCCTCCACTTT
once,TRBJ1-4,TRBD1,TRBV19,CASRTGVEKLFF,TGTGCCAGTCGGACAGGTGTCGAAAAACTGTTTTTT
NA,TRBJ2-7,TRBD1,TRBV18,CASSPGQGNSYEQYF,TGTGCCAGCTCACCCGGACAGGGGAATTCCTACGAGCAGTACTTC
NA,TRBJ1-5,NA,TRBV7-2,CASSPRVGSGNQPQHF,TGTGCCAGCAGCCCGCGGGTCGGGTCCGGCAATCAGCCCCAGCATTTT
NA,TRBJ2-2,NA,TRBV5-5,CASSLSIRGAAGTGELFF,TGTGCCAGCAGCTTGTCGATCCGGGGCGCGGCGGGGACCGGGGAGCTGTTTTTT
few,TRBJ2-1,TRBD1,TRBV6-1,CASRTGGSYNEQFF,TGTGCCAGCAGGACAGGGGGTTCCTACAATGAGCAGTTCTTC
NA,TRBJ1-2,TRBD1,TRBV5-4,CAGGTGGNYGYTF,TGTGCCGGTGGGACAGGGGGCAACTATGGCTACACCTTC
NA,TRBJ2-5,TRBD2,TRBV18,CASSPGLAGGSLDMETQYF,TGTGCCAGCTCACCGGGACTAGCGGGGGGGTCGCTCGATATGGAGACCCAGTACTTC
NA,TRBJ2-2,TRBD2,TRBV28,CASGTSGTGELFF,TGTGCCAGTGGGACTAGCGGCACCGGGGAGCTGTTTTTT
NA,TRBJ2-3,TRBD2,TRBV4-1,CASSQDRAGGPGTDTQYF,TGCGCCAGCAGCCAAGATAGGGCGGGAGGGCCAGGGACAGATACGCAGTATTTT
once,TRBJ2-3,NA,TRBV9,CASSVGGDLWDTQYF,TGTGCCAGCAGCGTAGGGGGCGATCTGTGGGATACGCAGTATTTT
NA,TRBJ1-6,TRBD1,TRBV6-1,CASRGTEQNSPLHF,TGTGCCAGCAGGGGGACAGAGCAAAATTCACCCCTCCACTTT
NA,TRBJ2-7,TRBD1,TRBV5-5,CASSLFLLGGRLSYEQYF,TGTGCCAGCAGCTTATTCCTCCTAGGGGGCCGCCTTTCCTACGAGCAGTACTTC
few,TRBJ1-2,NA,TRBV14,CASSPTSGFNYGYTF,TGTGCCAGCAGTCCCACCTCGGGGTTTAACTATGGCTACACCTTC
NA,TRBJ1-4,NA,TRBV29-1,CSVEQGSSEKLFF,TGCAGCGTCGAACAGGGTTCGTCGGAAAAACTGTTTTTT
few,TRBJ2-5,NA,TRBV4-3,CASSQDTRGETQYF,TGCGCCAGCAGCCAAGACACAAGGGGGGAGACCCAGTACTTC
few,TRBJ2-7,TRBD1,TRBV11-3,CASSPGQGYEQYF,TGTGCCAGCAGCCCAGGACAGGGCTACGAGCAGTACTTC